This T cell receptor beta chain was profiled in a study of CD8 T cells in Susac syndrome. After extraction with the RNeasy kit, about 0.45 to 1 ug of the RNA was reverse transcribed using random hexamers. MiXCR, run by TCRdb on the immunoSEQ multiplex PCR reads, gives a single entry per CDR3 protein. The repertoire holds 180,000 or so distinct CDR3 sequences, with 85% to 95% as singletons. The CDR3 loop spans 18 amino acids. Deletions cut 2 bases from V and 1 base from J, with 15 bases between. CDR1 and CDR2 from the germline V gene are KGHSH and LQKENI. The chain couples TRBV18 to TRBJ2-6, with D possibly matching TRBD2 (5 bases). The TCR was taken from a human donor in good health. The specimen sequenced was CD4+ T cells from PBMCs. CDR3 residues: CASSPFVPSGSGANVLTF. CDR3 nucleotide sequence: TGTGCCAGCTCACCATTCGTCCCCTCGGGGTCTGGGGCCAACGTCCTGACTTTC.